The rows below give T cell receptor beta chains drawn from one sample of a study of neurological immune-mediated disorders. TCRdb independently ran MiXCR on the 5' RACE reads; one entry per CDR3 protein. The sample yields tens of thousands of distinct CDR3 sequences, 20% to 25% seen once. The sample consisted of PBMCs. These receptor sequences come from a man between 60 and 70 years old with HTLV-1-associated myelopathy (HAM/TSP). CDR3s include the opening cysteine and the closing phenylalanine or tryptophan. D genes are given only for firm matches. Clone size, where shown, is once, few, many, or a class for clones that have expanded.

D	size	V	J	CDR3	DNA
TRBD1	many	TRBV29-1	TRBJ2-1	CSGLRDRTYNEQFF	TGCAGCGGCCTCCGGGACAGGACCTACAATGAGCAGTTCTTC
-	medium-sized	TRBV20-1	TRBJ2-7	CSARALVYEQYF	TGCAGTGCTAGAGCTCTAGTCTACGAGCAGTACTTC
-	-	TRBV12-3/TRBV12-4	TRBJ2-7	CASSRIRRADGKQYF	TGTGCCAGCAGTCGCATACGGCGGGCAGATGGGAAGCAGTACTTC
-	many	TRBV5-1	TRBJ1-5	CASSPEGVGTDQPQHF	TGCGCCAGCAGCCCGGAGGGGGTCGGGACCGATCAGCCCCAGCATTTT
TRBD2	many	TRBV5-1	TRBJ2-5	CASSLWNSGGQETQYF	TGCGCCAGCAGCTTGTGGAATAGCGGGGGCCAAGAGACCCAGTACTTC
TRBD1	-	TRBV19	TRBJ2-1	CASSTANRGNEQFF	TGTGCCAGTAGTACAGCCAACAGGGGTAATGAGCAGTTCTTC
-	many	TRBV15	TRBJ2-5	CATSRDPKIETQYF	TGTGCCACCAGCAGAGATCCTAAGATCGAGACCCAGTACTTC
TRBD1	many	TRBV5-1	TRBJ1-4	CASSLSTGGKEKLFF	TGCGCCAGCAGCTTATCGACAGGGGGAAAGGAAAAACTGTTTTTT
-	many	TRBV6-2/TRBV6-3	TRBJ2-7	CASSYDLYYEQYF	TGTGCCAGCAGTTACGACTTATACTACGAGCAGTACTTC
TRBD2	many	TRBV11-3	TRBJ2-2	CASSLSGSRTGELFF	TGTGCCAGCAGCTTAAGCGGGAGTCGCACCGGGGAGCTGTTTTTT
-	many	TRBV28	TRBJ2-1	CAIARSNEQFF	TGTGCCATCGCGAGGTCGAATGAGCAGTTCTTC
TRBD1	many	TRBV12-3/TRBV12-4	TRBJ1-1	CASSLAGTGLMGTEAFF	TGTGCCAGCAGTTTAGCGGGGACAGGGTTGATGGGCACTGAAGCTTTCTTT
-	many	TRBV5-1	TRBJ1-1	CASSLTDRNTEAFF	TGCGCCAGCAGCCTGACAGACAGAAACACTGAAGCTTTCTTT
TRBD1	many	TRBV5-6	TRBJ1-1	CASSSNRDRAEAFF	TGTGCCAGCAGCTCGAACCGGGACAGAGCTGAAGCTTTCTTT
-	-	TRBV12-3/TRBV12-4	TRBJ2-2	CASTRAGELFF	TGTGCCAGCACTCGGGCCGGGGAGCTGTTTTTT
-	many	TRBV11-3	TRBJ2-7	CASSLAGGHGYEQYF	TGTGCCAGCAGCTTAGCGGGGGGCCACGGATACGAGCAGTACTTC
-	many	TRBV28	TRBJ1-2	CASSARRDGYTF	TGTGCCAGCAGTGCTAGACGAGATGGCTACACCTTC